This TCR beta chain is from a study of T cells in Graves' hyperthyroidism and ophthalmopathy (dated by TCRdb to about 2019). Some background on the complete study: Peripheral blood was sampled at the time of initial diagnosis, prior to any treatment. To identify TCR V-J signatures that set the groups apart, the researchers used a discovery cohort of about a hundred patients, made up of about 44 with Graves' ophthalmopathy and 57 with stable Graves' hyperthyroidism. Prospective prediction of ophthalmopathy was tested in an independent validation cohort of 18 to 20 hyperthyroidism patients and some 17 patients who later progressed to ophthalmopathy. The 85 to 100 discovery patients were randomly split 7:3 into training and test sets. In more than 5 Graves' hyperthyroidism patients, the study also compared T-cell repertoires from thyroid tissue with T-cell repertoires from blood. Following sampling, methimazole starting at 30 mg daily was given to hyperthyroidism patients, and high-dose intravenous methylprednisolone was given to ophthalmopathy patients. The paper describes TCR Vbeta CDR3 sequencing of 135 peripheral blood samples, made up of 40 to 45 ophthalmopathy patients, some 80 hyperthyroidism patients and 17 progressor patients.

This clonotype has only a few counts. What antigen it recognizes has not been identified. No base quality information exists; no much larger clone differs at one position. General findings and caveats noted by the study authors: Sample size was not statistically predetermined, and blinding of investigators to group allocation was not performed. Most expanded thyroid clonotypes (frequency above 0.001) were also detected in blood, a finding suggesting that blood repertoires may reflect thyroid immune responses. In validation, progression to ophthalmopathy was predicted by the model with 70% to 71% sensitivity and roughly 76% specificity, a median of around 6.5 months before onset. Ophthalmopathy was separated from stable hyperthyroidism by a 13 V-J signature model, with roughly 88% sensitivity and around 81% specificity obtained in cross-validation and 80%/75% obtained in testing.

TCR beta CDR3 regions were amplified from RNA transcripts. For the first round of RT-PCR on the TCR CDR3, the HTBI primer set was used together with the Qiagen OneStep RT-PCR kit. A second multiplex PCR round built the libraries, followed by size selection and purification. Libraries were sequenced paired-end with 100 bp reads on an Illumina HiSeq2000. Under the source paper's analysis protocol: SOAPnuke was used to process the raw data, removing reads that contained adapters or uncalled bases, had a mean Phred below 15, or lacked an exact match to the constant primer or identifier. High-quality paired reads were merged with COPE v1.2.5, and unique nucleotide sequences were defined as clonotypes. Clonotypes were aligned to IMGT TRBV, TRBD and TRBJ reference segments using MiTCR v1.1. Analysis was restricted to V-J combinations with a frequency above 0.0001, which covered roughly 99% of repertoires. A TCS score was defined as the ratio between F50 (clonal expansion) and ExV (chaos), using BLOSUM62-based TCRdist between CDR3 peptides within each V-J. Welch's t-statistics and random forest reduced several hundred V-J features to 13, which were used in a naive Bayes classifier (R e1071). TCRdb's own reprocessing of the public reads used fastp at Q25 and MiXCR and kept productive beta chains. Each CDR3 protein appears once, grouped with its most common genes and DNA. None of the V and J calls come from the authors' own analysis; TCRdb made them. The sample records under 700,000 distinct CDR3 sequences, approximately 15% of which are singletons. The ten largest clonotypes hold around 19% of the sample.

Stable Graves' hyperthyroidism was defined as the absence of progression to ophthalmopathy over 18 months of follow-up. Hyperthyroidism patients were newly diagnosed, with disease duration under 2 months, and aged 18 to 65 years. Patients with uncontrolled infections, other autoimmune diseases, pregnancy or lactation were excluded. Clinical symptoms, serum thyroxine and TRAb, thyroid ultrasound, and orbital computed tomography formed the basis for the diagnoses. Ficoll-Paque density gradient centrifugation was used to isolate PBMCs from approximately 10 ml of fresh peripheral blood. Total RNA was extracted using Trizol reagent, and RNA quality was assessed on an Agilent 2100 Bioanalyzer. The cysteine opens and the phenylalanine closes a CDR3 of 14 amino acids. Only CDR3 DNA is held: 42 bases, read in frame from base 1. The germline V and J ends show losses of 4 bases and 3 bases respectively, and no gene match explains 1 base of the junction.

The specimen was blood. This TCR was recovered from a woman younger than 30 with Graves' hyperthyroidism. The sequence links TRBV12-3 or TRBV12-4 to TRBJ2-1, with 9 bases in between that match TRBD2. This receptor has the CDR3 CASSWTSDYNEQFF. The DNA is TGTGCCAGCAGTTGGACTAGCGACTACAATGAGCAGTTCTTC.